This paragraph reports one T cell receptor (beta chain). The antigen is not known. The sample belongs to a study of OX40 agonist ivuxolimab in advanced cancers. Study-level points and caveats: There were, on average, more expanded clones in CD8+ T cells than in CD4+. Dose levels from 0.1 to 3.0 mg/kg saw CD4+ and CD8+ blood T cells expand clonally by week 6.

This CDR3 comprises 10 residues. The V gene's germline CDR1 is DFQATT and CDR2 SNEGSKA (reference sequence). Trimming removed 5 bases at V and 3 bases at J, with 4 bases between. Sequenced by immunoSEQ multiplex PCR; TCRdb stores in-frame clones only, minus some. Of some 97,000 clones in the sample, 75% to 95% are singletons; the top ten hold under 0.4%. This sample comprised CD4+ or CD8+ T cells sorted from blood, obtained in a trial of the OX40 agonist ivuxolimab. The sequence was collected from an adult with an advanced solid tumor such as melanoma, head and neck, liver or kidney cancer. The chain carries TRBV20-1 and TRBJ2-5; D is uncertain. The CDR3 is CSAYKETQYF. CDR3 coding DNA: TGCAGTGCTTACAAAGAGACCCAGTACTTC.